The TCR delta chain under discussion was sequenced for a study of γδ T cells in repeated Plasmodium falciparum infection. Study-wide background: Donors had four controlled P. falciparum NF54 infections over roughly 640 days.

This clone appeared a few times. TCRdb has a much larger clone's protein, which differs at residue 17 from the translation of this DNA, likely because of a read error; what is shown is the protein translated from the DNA. Looked up from germline, CDR1 is TSWWSYY and CDR2 is QGS. The junction had 31 bases not matched to a gene; V was cut back by 9 bases and J by 4 bases. The CDR3 is 22 residues long. Flow sorting of PBMC yielded separate Vgamma9/Vdelta2+ and Vdelta2-negative gammadelta T cell populations for bulk repertoire analysis. TCRdb re-called the multiplex PCR reads through CATT. The sample has about 89,000 delta-chain clones; approximately 1.5% are singletons.

The chain has TRDV1 and TRDJ1; 11 bases are shared with TRDD3. TCRdb is silent on the J gene; assignment here came from matching the DNA to germline. Sequencing input: gamma-delta T cells from blood. The TCR was taken from a pool of human donors (malaria-infected and uninfected, not separated). The CDR3, as DNA: TGTGCTCTCCATTCCTCTAGTCTTCCTAGCTGGGGGATACTCCCTCGGGGCGATAAACTCATCTTT. Translating gives CALHSSSLPSWGILPRGDKLIF.